Below, 9 T cell receptor beta chains from the same sample are listed, as sequenced in a study of CXCR3-negative and CXCR3-positive naive CD8 T cells. TRB cDNA was prepared as libraries by UMI-labeled 5' RACE. Using the 5' RACE reads, TCRdb records one entry per CDR3 protein without DNA. The table counts some 150,000 distinct CDR3 sequences; around 0.3% lies in the top ten. Points from the study as a whole: A higher hydrophobicity marked the TRB CDR3s of CXCR3-positive naive cells versus CXCR3-negative naive cells.

No antigen is known for these receptors. The sample comprised naive CXCR3+ CD8+ T cells from blood. Subset specified: CD45RO-CCR7+CD27+CD95- naive CD8+ T cells expressing CXCR3 (TNR3+). Every receptor here comes from a human donor in good health. Some clones in this sample may be carry-over from other donors' samples.

Here the CDR3 reads CASSYEVLYEQYF. The chain recombines TRBV6-2 or TRBV6-3 with TRBJ2-7. Germline CDR1 is MNHEY and CDR2 is SVGEGT. The CDR3 length is 13 residues.

The chain is built from TRBV6-6 and TRBJ2-5; checking the TCRdb D call of TRBD1 is not possible without DNA. CDR1 is MNHNY, CDR2 SVGAGI, per germline (reference sequence). This CDR3 spans 14 amino acids. The CDR3 is CASTYWGQEETQYF.

V gene TRBV7-9 combines with J gene TRBJ2-5; TCRdb's D gene call, TRBD1, goes unchecked for lack of DNA. Germline CDR1 reads SEHNR; CDR2 reads FQNEAQ (reference sequence). This CDR3 is built from 12 residues. CDR3 in amino acids: CASEGQQETQYF.

The chain has TRBV12-3 or TRBV12-4 and TRBJ2-7; as DNA is missing, the TRBD1 call by TCRdb cannot be tested. This CDR3 is 12 amino acids long. This CDR3 is CASSMGTIEQYF.

The V call is TRBV4-2, the J call TRBJ2-1. The CDR3 runs to 13 residues. Germline CDR1 is LGHNA and CDR2 is YNFKEQ. The CDR3 spells CASSQEPGDEQFF.

The rearrangement uses TRBV6-5 and TRBJ2-7; the D call of TRBD1 rests on TCRdb alone, since no DNA is present to check it. Germline V gene data show CDR1 as MNHEY and CDR2 as SVGAGI. CDR3 size: 15 residues. The CDR3 sequence: CASSLGTGGLNEQYF.

The rearrangement links TRBV4-1 to TRBJ2-7; checking the TCRdb D call of TRBD2 is not possible without DNA. There are 13 residues in the CDR3. The V gene's germline CDR1 is MGHRA and CDR2 YSYEKL. Here the CDR3 reads CASSQALGYEQYF.

This chain uses TRBV20-1 with TRBJ2-7; TCRdb's D call of TRBD2 is untestable without DNA. This CDR3 has 16 amino acids. CDR1 and CDR2 from the germline V gene are DFQATT and SNEGSKA (reference sequence). The CDR3 here is CSAYTKRLRSTYEQYF.

The rearrangement uses TRBV7-9 and TRBJ1-1; TCRdb calls TRBD1, which cannot be checked without DNA. Germline assignment: CDR1 SEHNR and CDR2 FQNEAQ (reference sequence). The length of the CDR3 is 14 residues. CDR3 loop: CASSSLYLNTEAFF.